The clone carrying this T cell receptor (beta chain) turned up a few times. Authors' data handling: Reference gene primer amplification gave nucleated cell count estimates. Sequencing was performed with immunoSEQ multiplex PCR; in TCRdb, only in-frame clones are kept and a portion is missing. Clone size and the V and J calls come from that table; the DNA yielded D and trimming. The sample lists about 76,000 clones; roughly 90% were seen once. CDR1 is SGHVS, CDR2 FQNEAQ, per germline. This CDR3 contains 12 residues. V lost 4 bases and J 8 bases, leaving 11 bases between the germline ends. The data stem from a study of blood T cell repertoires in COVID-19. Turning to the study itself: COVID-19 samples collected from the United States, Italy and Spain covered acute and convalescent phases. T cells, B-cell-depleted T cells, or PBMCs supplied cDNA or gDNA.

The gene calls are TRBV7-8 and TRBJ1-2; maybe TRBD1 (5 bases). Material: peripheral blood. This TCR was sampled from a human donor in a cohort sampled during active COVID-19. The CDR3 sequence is CASSSGTRGYTF. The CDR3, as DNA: TGTGCCAGCAGCTCGGGGACTCGGGGCTACACCTTC.